Following are 24 T cell receptor beta chains from one sample sequenced in a study of shared clonotypes between healthy human individuals (dated by TCRdb to 2020 to 2022). Library preparation used the immunoSEQ multiplex PCR assay. The immuneACCESS repertoire file appears here via TCRdb, limited to in-frame rearrangements. These files lack a portion of the clones; in checked studies, under half of the deficit traces to unresolved V genes, and the cause of the others is not known. This sample is represented by about 2 million clones; about 95% of them were singletons. Approximately 1.2% of the sample is in the top ten clones. CD8 naive samples were CD45RO-negative cells positively selected for CCR7, giving a CD45RA+CCR7+ population that excluded TemRA cells. The sample consisted of naive CD8+ T cells sorted from blood. The sample's cell subset or site, from its label and the paper: CD45RA+CCR7+. These receptors were obtained from a young man in good health.

The rearrangement uses TRBV2 and TRBJ2-3; possibly TRBD1 for D (7 bases). Trimming stripped 3 bases from V and 3 bases from J, with 28 bases between. This CDR3 is 20 amino acids long. CDR1 and CDR2 (germline): SNHLY, FYNNEI. CDR3 sequence (DNA): TGTGCCAGCAGTGAGCCCCGCAATCCGAACAGGGGCGGAGGGACAGATACGCAGTATTTT. Translation gives CASSEPRNPNRGGGTDTQYF.

This chain uses TRBV27 with TRBJ2-2; D remains unclear. The germline CDR1 and CDR2 sequences are MNHEY and SMNVEV (reference sequence). V gave up 3 bases and J gave up 6 bases, with 8 bases separating them. The CDR3 runs to 13 residues. The CDR3 spells CASSFGGSGELFF. DNA for the CDR3: TGTGCCAGCAGTTTCGGCGGATCCGGGGAGCTGTTTTTT.

The chain is built from TRBV28 and TRBJ2-5; TRBD2 aligns across 11 bases. V lost 7 bases, J lost 2 bases, and 6 bases stayed unmatched. CDR1 and CDR2 from the germline V gene are MDHEN and SYDVKM. This CDR3 region has 15 residues. The chain's CDR3 is CASKPSGGPQETQYF. DNA for the CDR3: TGTGCCAGCAAGCCTAGCGGGGGGCCGCAAGAGACCCAGTACTTC.

The chain recombines TRBV9 with TRBJ2-1; D tentatively reads TRBD1 or TRBD2 (5 bases each). The V gene lost 4 bases and the J gene lost 6 bases, with 11 bases spanning the gap. Germline lookup yields CDR1 SGDLS and CDR2 YYNGEE. The CDR3 length is 13 residues. The CDR3 sequence is CASSNSGGNEQFF. In DNA, the CDR3 is TGTGCCAGCAGCAACAGTGGGGGCAATGAGCAGTTCTTC.

This clone was counted only a few times. Other nucleotide sequences from this sample produce the same CDR3. CDR3 protein: CASSYRQGYEQYF. The DNA for the CDR3 is TGTGCCAGCAGTTACCGACAGGGCTACGAGCAGTACTTC. The chain carries TRBV6-5 and TRBJ2-7; 7 bases match TRBD1. The germline V gene encodes CDR1 MNHEY and CDR2 SVGAGI. The CDR3 totals 13 residues. Losses at the gene ends were 2 bases for V and 3 bases for J; bases not matched to a gene: 1.

In nucleotides, the CDR3 is TGCGCCAGCAGCAGGGGGCCTGGGGCCAACGTCCTGACTTTC. As protein: CASSRGPGANVLTF. This chain uses TRBV4-1 with TRBJ2-6; 7 positions match TRBD1. Germline-derived CDR1 and CDR2 are MGHRA and YSYEKL. The CDR3 runs 14 residues. The V segment lost 5 bases and the J segment 2 bases; nucleotides outside the gene matches: 0.

The chain is built from TRBV27 and TRBJ2-7, with no clear D. The CDR3 length is 10 residues. Trimming removed 4 bases from V and 6 bases from J, with 4 bases in between. Germline lookup yields CDR1 MNHEY and CDR2 SMNVEV (reference sequence). The CDR3 DNA sequence: TGTGCCAGCAGTTGGGCCGAGCAGTACTTC. Its translation is CASSWAEQYF.

The J gene is TRBJ1-5, the V gene TRBV6-5; no firm D call. V was shortened by 6 bases and J by 3 bases, with 12 bases between the two germline ends. Looked up from germline, CDR1 is MNHEY and CDR2 is SVGAGI. The CDR3 has 14 residues. CDR3 in DNA: TGTGCCAGCAGAGTTGGACCGAACAATCAGCCCCAGCATTTT. Translated: CASRVGPNNQPQHF.

The chain recombines TRBV27 with TRBJ2-7, with a tentative D call TRBD2 (7 bases). Germline values: CDR1 MNHEY, CDR2 SMNVEV (reference sequence). V lost 5 bases and J lost 4, with 15 bases in between. This CDR3 spans 14 amino acids. Here the CDR3 reads CASSRGGGLYEQYF. The CDR3 bases are TGTGCCAGCAGTCGGGGAGGGGGACTTTACGAGCAGTACTTC.

The chain recombines TRBV15 with TRBJ2-5; 9 bases are a match to TRBD1. Germline CDR1 and CDR2: LNHNV and YYDKDF (reference sequence). This CDR3 region has 16 residues. V shed 5 bases and J 1 base; nucleotides not matched to a gene: 8. CDR3 residues: CATSALDRGLQETQYF. The CDR3 DNA is TGTGCCACCAGCGCCCTGGACAGGGGACTCCAAGAGACCCAGTACTTC.

This clone was seen a single time. The sample has other DNA sequences that encode this CDR3 too. The chain carries TRBV7-8 and TRBJ2-7; D remains ambiguous. V lost 1 base and J lost 0, with 4 bases in between. The CDR3 totals 13 residues. The germline CDR1 and CDR2 sequences are SGHVS and FQNEAQ. The CDR3 here is CASSLGASYEQYF. CDR3 in DNA: TGTGCCAGCAGCTTAGGTGCCTCCTACGAGCAGTACTTC.

This chain joins TRBV9 and TRBJ2-1; D is ambiguous. V lost 3 bases to trimming and J lost 7 bases, with 5 bases between them. Germline V gene data show CDR1 as SGDLS and CDR2 as YYNGEE. This CDR3 region has 11 residues. The CDR3 bases are TGTGCCAGCAGCGGGATTAATGAGCAGTTCTTC. Translated, it gives CASSGINEQFF. Looking up the rest from reference TRBV9 and TRBJ2-1 gives the full variable domain: DSGVTQTPKHLITATGQRVTLRCSPRSGDLSVYWYQQSLDQGLQFLIQYYNGEERAKGNILERFSAQQFPDLHSELNLSSLELGDSALYFCASSGINEQFFGPGTRLTVL.

For the CDR3, the DNA is TGTGCCAGCAGCTTAACAGGGCGAAATGAAAAACTGTTTTTT. Protein: CASSLTGRNEKLFF. The genes are TRBV11-2 and TRBJ1-4; TRBD1 is a possible D gene (6 bases). The CDR3 is 14 amino acids. Germline V gene data show CDR1 as SGHAT and CDR2 as FQNNGV. V was cut by 2 bases and J by 5 bases, with 9 bases left in between.

Turning to this clone: Other DNA sequences in this sample translate to the same CDR3. The chain carries TRBV27 and TRBJ2-7, with D possibly matching TRBD1 (6 bases). The V end was cut by 1 base, the J end by 2 bases, with 12 bases between. CDR1 is MNHEY and CDR2 is SMNVEV in the germline V gene (reference sequence). The CDR3 is 15 amino acids. The CDR3 reads CASSLLGQGTYEQYF. In DNA, the CDR3 is TGTGCCAGCAGTTTATTAGGGCAGGGGACCTACGAGCAGTACTTC.

V gene TRBV19 combines with J gene TRBJ2-3; no clear D. Germline V gene data show CDR1 as LNHDA and CDR2 as SQIVND (reference sequence). V was pared by 5 bases and J by 2 bases, with 11 bases between. The CDR3 loop spans 14 amino acids. The chain's CDR3 is CASSPIWATDTQYF. CDR3 in DNA: TGTGCCAGTAGTCCTATCTGGGCCACAGATACGCAGTATTTT.

With respect to this clone: Other DNA sequences in this sample translate to the same CDR3. The chain combines TRBV27 with TRBJ2-3; the D is unclear. V shed 5 bases and J shed 0 bases, with 9 bases lying between them. CDR3 length: 14 residues. Germline-derived CDR1 and CDR2 are MNHEY and SMNVEV (reference sequence). CDR3 sequence reads: CASSLTPSTDTQYF. CDR3 nucleotide sequence: TGTGCCAGCAGTCTGACTCCTAGCACAGATACGCAGTATTTT.

In regard to this clone: This same CDR3 is encoded by further DNA sequences in the sample. The chain employs TRBV9 and TRBJ2-2, with D tentatively TRBD1 or TRBD2 (6 bases each). The length of the CDR3 is 14 residues. The germline V gene encodes CDR1 SGDLS and CDR2 YYNGEE. The ends were cut back, 4 bases at V and 6 bases at J, with 13 bases in the middle. The CDR3 DNA sequence: TGTGCCAGCAGCCCCTCCGGGGGCCCCGGGGAGCTGTTTTTT. Translation gives CASSPSGGPGELFF.

The V gene is TRBV6-6, the J gene TRBJ2-3; D ambiguous. With 0 bases removed from V and 3 bases from J, the gap between germline ends came to 13 bases. Germline CDR1 is MNHNY and CDR2 is SVGAGI (reference sequence). The CDR3 is 16 residues long. This CDR3 is CASSYSAEGSTDTQYF. The CDR3 nucleotides are TGTGCCAGCAGTTACTCGGCAGAAGGTAGTACAGATACGCAGTATTTT.

The rearrangement links TRBV9 to TRBJ1-2; a weak D match, TRBD1 (5 bases). CDR1 is SGDLS and CDR2 is YYNGEE in the germline V gene. With 4 bases removed from V and 6 bases from J, the gap between germline ends came to 13 bases. The CDR3 is 13 residues long. DNA of the CDR3: TGTGCCAGCAGCCCTGGGACGGCTGATGGCTACACCTTC. Protein sequence: CASSPGTADGYTF.

The genes are TRBV19 and TRBJ2-4, with D unclear. Germline V gene data show CDR1 as LNHDA and CDR2 as SQIVND (reference sequence). The CDR3 covers 17 residues. Trimming left V 0 bases short and J 0 bases short, with 12 bases between. The CDR3 protein is CASSIEASHLAKNIQYF. The CDR3 nucleotides are TGTGCCAGTAGTATAGAGGCGTCACATCTAGCCAAAAACATTCAGTACTTC.

This chain connects TRBV11-2 to TRBJ1-5; no definite D call. Germline CDR1 SGHAT, CDR2 FQNNGV. Trimming removed 5 bases at V and 4 bases at J, with 9 bases between. The length of the CDR3 is 13 residues. For the CDR3, the DNA is TGTGCCAGCAGCCGAACTGATAATCAGCCCCAGCATTTT. Protein sequence: CASSRTDNQPQHF.

DNA of the CDR3: TGTGCCAGCAGCCGCCTTGGGGTCCCCTACGAGCAGTACTTC. Translating gives CASSRLGVPYEQYF. The chain recombines TRBV7-9 with TRBJ2-7; D call uncertain. Trimming cost V 5 bases and J 2 bases, with 13 bases left between them. From germline, CDR1 is SEHNR and CDR2 FQNEAQ (reference sequence). The CDR3 extends over 14 amino acids.

V usage is TRBV7-9 and J usage is TRBJ2-7; the D is unclear. Germline assignment: CDR1 SEHNR and CDR2 FQNEAQ (reference sequence). The CDR3 has 13 amino acids. V lost 4 bases to trimming and J lost 4 bases, with 11 bases between them. The CDR3 coding sequence is TGTGCCAGCAGCTCGCACAGCACATACGAGCAGTACTTC. Its translation: CASSSHSTYEQYF.

CDR3 DNA sequence: TGTGCCAGCAGCACGGACTCCAGCTATGGCTACACCTTC. This translates into CASSTDSSYGYTF. This chain uses TRBV7-8 with TRBJ1-2; unclear D gene. Germline V gives CDR1 SGHVS, CDR2 FQNEAQ. Trimming shortened V by 5 bases and J by 4 bases, and 11 bases separated the two germline ends. The CDR3 covers 13 residues.